This TCR beta chain was found in a study of response to subunit inactivated influenza vaccine. The CDR3 spans 17 residues. V was trimmed by 2 bases and J by 3 bases, leaving 16 bases between them. Germline CDR1 is SEHNR and CDR2 is FQNEAQ (reference sequence). MiXCR, applied by TCRdb to the RT-PCR reads, yields one record per CDR3 protein. The data show approximately 500,000 distinct CDR3 sequences, 10% to 15% seen once. Findings and caveats of the study: Seasonal influenza vaccination, on each occasion, was suggested by the authors to recruit few new T cells.

This clonotype was counted between two and nine times. Its target is not known. The material sequenced was PBMCs from blood, taken 45 days after vaccination. This clonotype was obtained from a man aged 45-65 years who received an inactivated influenza vaccine. The J gene is TRBJ1-4, the V gene TRBV7-9; D gene ambiguous. CDR3 residues: CASSLLSSAGPNEKLFF. The CDR3 DNA reads as TGTGCCAGCAGCTTACTTAGTTCGGCCGGACCTAATGAAAAACTGTTTTTT. Together with reference TRBV7-9 and TRBJ1-4, the CDR3 gives the full variable domain: DTGVSQNPRHKITKRGQNVTFRCDPISEHNRLYWYRQTLGQGPEFLTYFQNEAQLEKSRLLSDRFSAERPKGSFSTLEIQRTEQGDSAMYLCASSLLSSAGPNEKLFFGSGTQLSVL.